This entry lists 29 T cell receptor beta chains sequenced from one sample in a study of shared clonotypes between healthy human individuals. Naive CD8 cells, CD45RO-negative and positively selected for CCR7, excluded terminally differentiated effector memory CD45RA+ cells. Assay used: immunoSEQ multiplex PCR; TCRdb lists only in-frame clones, some missing. Among hundreds of thousands of clones, roughly 92% were seen once, and the ten largest hold less than 25%. The sequencing sample was made of naive CD8+ T cells sorted from blood. The source is a young man in good health.

The chain is built from TRBV15 and TRBJ2-1; 9 bases agree with TRBD2. V shed 6 bases, J shed 3 bases, and the junction held 6 bases outside the gene matches. This CDR3 comprises 15 residues. Germline CDR1 LNHNV, CDR2 YYDKDF (reference sequence). CDR3: CATRAGGSSYNEQFF. The CDR3 DNA sequence: TGTGCCACCAGGGCGGGAGGGTCTAGCTACAATGAGCAGTTCTTC.

The table lists this clone with a count of one. J is TRBJ2-7 and V is TRBV27; TRBD1 is a possible D gene (5 bases). This CDR3 contains 14 residues. CDR1 MNHEY and CDR2 SMNVEV come from the germline V gene (reference sequence). Trimming cost V 2 bases and J 5 bases, with 13 bases left between them. The CDR3 is CASSLVAGPNEQYF. The CDR3 DNA sequence: TGTGCCAGCAGTTTAGTCGCAGGGCCTAACGAGCAGTACTTC.

The chain is built from TRBV10-3 and TRBJ2-1, with D uncertain. The germline V and J ends were trimmed by 3 bases and 7 bases, with 16 bases remaining between them. CDR1 is ENHRY and CDR2 is SYGVKD in the germline V gene. CDR3 length: 15 residues. The CDR3 DNA reads as TGTGCCATCAGTGAAGTTGAGCGCGCAAGGAATGAGCAGTTCTTC. This encodes CAISEVERARNEQFF.

V and J are TRBV30 and TRBJ2-1; D remains ambiguous. The CDR3 consists of 13 residues. V dropped 0 bases and J dropped 5 bases, with 8 bases sitting between them. The V gene's germline CDR1 is GTSNPN and CDR2 SVGIG (reference sequence). The CDR3: CAWSVGSNNEQFF. CDR3 sequence (DNA): TGTGCCTGGAGTGTTGGCAGCAACAATGAGCAGTTCTTC.

The V call is TRBV19, the J call TRBJ2-3, with D hard to call. V was trimmed by 9 bases and J by 2 bases, leaving 12 bases between them. This CDR3 has 13 amino acids. Germline V CDR1 and CDR2: LNHDA, SQIVND (reference sequence). CDR3 region: CASSGTSTDTQYF. CDR3 bases: TGTGCCAGCTCAGGCACCTCCACAGATACGCAGTATTTT.

The gene calls are TRBV4-2 and TRBJ1-1; a weak D match, TRBD1 (6 bases). Germline values: CDR1 LGHNA, CDR2 YNFKEQ. This CDR3 contains 17 residues. Trimming shortened V by 1 base and J by 3 bases, and 18 bases separated the two germline ends. In nucleotides, the CDR3 is TGTGCCAGCAGCCAAGTTTCTCTGGGGGCTCGGGACACTGAAGCTTTCTTT. This codes for CASSQVSLGARDTEAFF.

This clone was recorded once. The rearrangement links TRBV28 to TRBJ2-3, with 10 positions matching TRBD2. The CDR3 is made up of 18 amino acids. J lost 0 bases, V lost 4 bases, and 10 bases had no gene match. CDR1 is MDHEN and CDR2 is SYDVKM in the germline V gene. The CDR3 loop reads CASSSILSGLASTDTQYF. CDR3 bases: TGTGCCAGCAGTTCCATACTCTCGGGACTAGCGAGCACAGATACGCAGTATTTT.

The genes are TRBV9 and TRBJ2-7, with D possibly TRBD1 on 5 matching bases. In germline, CDR1 is SGDLS, CDR2 YYNGEE. CDR3 length equals 13 residues. V lost 7 bases and J 3 bases, leaving 14 bases between the germline ends. Written as DNA, the CDR3 is TGTGCCAGCGCGCTAGGGGCTGGCTACGAGCAGTACTTC. It translates to CASALGAGYEQYF. Full variable domain (rest looked up from reference TRBV9 and TRBJ2-7): DSGVTQTPKHLITATGQRVTLRCSPRSGDLSVYWYQQSLDQGLQFLIQYYNGEERAKGNILERFSAQQFPDLHSELNLSSLELGDSALYFCASALGAGYEQYFGPGTRLTVT.

The rearrangement uses TRBV2 and TRBJ2-4; TRBD1 agrees at 8 bases. This CDR3 has 14 residues. The V gene's germline CDR1 is SNHLY and CDR2 FYNNEI. The V gene end was trimmed by 10 bases and the J gene end by 9 bases; junction bases not matched to a gene: 14. DNA for the CDR3: TGTGCCACTGGAGAGGTGGCAGGGGGCAGCATTCAGTACTTC. Its translation is CATGEVAGGSIQYF.

As concerns this clone: Other DNA variants within this sample encode the same CDR3. This chain uses TRBV13 with TRBJ2-7; D is unresolved. CDR3 length equals 13 residues. V was shortened by 1 base and J by 4 bases, with 8 bases between the two germline ends. The V gene's germline CDR1 is PRHDT and CDR2 FYEKMQ (reference sequence). The CDR3 loop reads CASSLEGSYEQYF. In DNA, the CDR3 is TGTGCCAGCAGCTTAGAAGGCTCTTACGAGCAGTACTTC.

In regard to this clone: The identical CDR3 is also encoded by other nucleotide sequences in the sample. The chain combines TRBV7-9 with TRBJ2-1; D is undetermined. This CDR3 contains 12 residues. CDR1 and CDR2 (germline): SEHNR, FQNEAQ (reference sequence). Trimming left V 1 base short and J 4 bases short, with 2 bases between. In nucleotides, the CDR3 is TGTGCCAGCAGCTTAGGTTACAATGAGCAGTTCTTC. As protein: CASSLGYNEQFF.

This chain connects TRBV7-9 to TRBJ1-4; tentative D call: TRBD1 (6 bases). V lost 0 bases to trimming and J lost 0 bases, with 14 bases between them. The CDR3 is 18 residues long. Looked up from germline, CDR1 is SEHNR and CDR2 is FQNEAQ (reference sequence). The CDR3 DNA reads as TGTGCCAGCAGCTTAGCCAAACAGGGCACTCCAACTAATGAAAAACTGTTTTTT. Encoded protein: CASSLAKQGTPTNEKLFF.

This clone was recorded only once. The rearrangement links TRBV29-1 to TRBJ2-5; D is uncertain. The CDR3 spans 12 residues. Germline assignment: CDR1 SQVTM and CDR2 ANQGSEA. Trimming removed 2 bases at V and 4 bases at J, with 8 bases between. CDR3 DNA: TGCAGCGTTGAATGGTGGGGAGAGACCCAGTACTTC. It codes for CSVEWWGETQYF.

CDR3 protein: CASSLMVPAYEQYF. The DNA for the CDR3 is TGTGCCAGCAGTTTGATGGTCCCTGCCTACGAGCAGTACTTC. The chain recombines TRBV28 with TRBJ2-7; D is uncertain. The CDR3 loop spans 14 amino acids. Germline-derived CDR1 and CDR2 are MDHEN and SYDVKM. Deletions cut 3 bases from V and 2 bases from J, with 11 bases between.

The chain carries TRBV30 and TRBJ2-7; 8 bases are shared with TRBD1. CDR1 is GTSNPN, CDR2 SVGIG, per germline (reference sequence). CDR3 length: 14 residues. The ends lost 5 bases at V and 4 bases at J; junction bases unmatched: 10. This CDR3 reads CAWELQGDGYEQYF. CDR3 coding DNA: TGTGCCTGGGAACTACAGGGGGACGGGTACGAGCAGTACTTC.

This sequence joins TRBV9 and TRBJ2-7, with D maybe TRBD2 (5 bases). Trimming removed 0 bases at V and 3 bases at J, with 13 bases between. Germline assignment: CDR1 SGDLS and CDR2 YYNGEE. The CDR3 has 15 amino acids. Here the CDR3 DNA reads TGTGCCAGCAGCGTAGATGAATCAGGACTCTACGAGCAGTACTTC. This encodes CASSVDESGLYEQYF. Together with reference TRBV9 and TRBJ2-7, the CDR3 gives the full variable domain: DSGVTQTPKHLITATGQRVTLRCSPRSGDLSVYWYQQSLDQGLQFLIQYYNGEERAKGNILERFSAQQFPDLHSELNLSSLELGDSALYFCASSVDESGLYEQYFGPGTRLTVT.

This rearrangement joins TRBV7-6 to TRBJ2-7, with TRBD2 identical over 14 bases. This CDR3 spans 14 amino acids. Germline CDR1 is SGHVS and CDR2 is FNYEAQ. The J segment lost 5 bases and the V segment lost 5 bases, leaving 2 bases of the junction unmatched. CDR3 amino acids: CASSRTSGRNEQYF. The CDR3 DNA sequence: TGTGCCAGCAGCCGGACTAGCGGGAGGAACGAGCAGTACTTC.

For the CDR3, the DNA is TGTGCCAGCAGCCCCCCGTGGGAGTCGGGGTCCTACGAGCAGTACTTC. This translates into CASSPPWESGSYEQYF. The chain links TRBV7-9 to TRBJ2-7, with D tentatively TRBD2 (5 bases). Germline CDR1 SEHNR, CDR2 FQNEAQ (reference sequence). There are 16 residues in the CDR3. Trimming pared 5 bases from V and 1 base from J, leaving 18 bases between.

This clone came up once. The rearrangement joins TRBV7-8 to TRBJ2-5; the match to TRBD2 covers 11 bases. The CDR3 is 19 amino acids. The ends lost 8 bases at V and 5 bases at J; junction bases unmatched: 22. Germline CDR1 and CDR2: SGHVS and FQNEAQ. DNA for the CDR3: TGTGCCAGCCACATACCGGGACTAGCGGTTGCTCTCCGGGGTGAGACCCAGTACTTC. It yields the protein CASHIPGLAVALRGETQYF.

The rearrangement uses TRBV28 and TRBJ1-4; TRBD1 might be the D (6 bases). The germline V gene encodes CDR1 MDHEN and CDR2 SYDVKM. V gave up 2 bases and J gave up 8 bases, with 15 bases separating them. This CDR3 comprises 15 residues. The CDR3 DNA reads as TGTGCCAGCAGTTTAATCGGCAGGGGATTGGAAAAACTGTTTTTT. Amino acids: CASSLIGRGLEKLFF. Complete variable domain (other parts from reference TRBV28 and TRBJ1-4): DVKVTQSSRYLVKRTGEKVFLECVQDMDHENMFWYRQDPGLGLRLIYFSYDVKMKEKGDIPEGYSVSREKKERFSLILESASTNQTSMYLCASSLIGRGLEKLFFGSGTQLSVL.

This chain uses TRBV7-8 with TRBJ2-5; D could derive from TRBD1 or TRBD2 (5 bases each). With 6 bases removed from V and 4 bases from J, the gap between germline ends came to 24 bases. This CDR3 is built from 17 residues. Per germline, CDR1 SGHVS and CDR2 FQNEAQ. For the CDR3, the DNA is TGTGCCAGCAGTCCTAAATGGGGGAGCAGCAGCTCAGAGACCCAGTACTTC. This sequence encodes CASSPKWGSSSSETQYF.

The chain couples TRBV29-1 to TRBJ2-1, with 11 bases fitting TRBD2. Germline values: CDR1 SQVTM, CDR2 ANQGSEA. V trimming: 6 bases; J trimming: 9 bases; junction bases outside the gene matches: 7. The CDR3 totals 13 residues. This CDR3 is CSVVLAGEGEQFF. Written as DNA, the CDR3 is TGCAGCGTGGTACTAGCGGGGGAGGGTGAGCAGTTCTTC.

About this clone itself: This same CDR3 is encoded by further DNA sequences in the sample. The chain uses TRBV27 and TRBJ2-1, with D possibly being TRBD2 (6 bases). The germline gives CDR1 MNHEY, CDR2 SMNVEV (reference sequence). The CDR3 is 13 residues long. V shed 5 bases and J shed 4 bases, with 9 bases lying between them. CDR3 loop: CASSLGTYNEQFF. The CDR3 nucleotides read TGTGCCAGCAGTCTCGGGACTTACAATGAGCAGTTCTTC.

J is TRBJ2-3 and V is TRBV27; 13 bases are a match to TRBD2. The CDR3 has 21 residues. V shed 5 bases and J 1 base; nucleotides not matched to a gene: 18. Germline loops: CDR1 MNHEY, CDR2 SMNVEV (reference sequence). The CDR3 bases are TGTGCCAGCAGTCCTAATTACAGGGGATCCGGGACTAGCGGGGGCACAGATACGCAGTATTTT. Translation: CASSPNYRGSGTSGGTDTQYF.

This chain joins TRBV14 and TRBJ2-3, with D tentatively TRBD2 (5 bases). Trimming took 4 bases from V and 8 from J, leaving 13 bases between them. The CDR3 has 13 amino acids. Per the germline V gene, CDR1 is SGHDN and CDR2 is FVKESK. The CDR3 spells CASSRSEGGTQYF. The CDR3 coding sequence is TGTGCCAGCAGCCGCTCCGAGGGCGGTACGCAGTATTTT.

This clone showed up just once. The chain uses TRBV27 and TRBJ2-7; TRBD2 matches at 13 bases. Germline lookup yields CDR1 MNHEY and CDR2 SMNVEV (reference sequence). The CDR3 spans 15 residues. With V trimmed by 5 bases and J by 5 bases, 6 bases remained unmatched. Here the CDR3 reads CASSPWTSGSDEQYF. Written as DNA, the CDR3 is TGTGCCAGCAGTCCCTGGACTAGCGGGAGCGACGAGCAGTACTTC.

The J gene is TRBJ2-1, the V gene TRBV7-2; the D gene is possibly TRBD2 (6 bases). V dropped 5 bases and J dropped 3 bases, with 11 bases sitting between them. The CDR3 covers 14 residues. The germline V gene encodes CDR1 SGHTA and CDR2 FQGNSA. The CDR3 here is CASSPRTNYNEQFF. As DNA, the CDR3 is TGTGCCAGCAGCCCCAGGACTAACTACAATGAGCAGTTCTTC.

The rearrangement links TRBV7-9 to TRBJ2-7; the match to TRBD1 covers 9 bases. Trimming cost V 5 bases and J 6 bases; bases outside gene matches: 11. Germline V gene data show CDR1 as SEHNR and CDR2 as FQNEAQ (reference sequence). The length of the CDR3 is 15 residues. The CDR3 DNA follows: TGTGCCAGCAGCAGAACCGGGACAGGGACCTTCGAGCAGTACTTC. Its protein is CASSRTGTGTFEQYF.

This chain joins TRBV5-4 and TRBJ1-1; D is possibly TRBD1 (6 bases). Germline V gene data show CDR1 as SGHNT and CDR2 as YYREEE (reference sequence). V lost 4 bases to trimming and J lost 5 bases, with 18 bases between them. CDR3 length equals 15 residues. CDR3 sequence reads: CASSPDEGVGTEAFF. The DNA for the CDR3 is TGTGCCAGCAGCCCGGACGAGGGGGTAGGTACTGAAGCTTTCTTT. Filled out from reference TRBV5-4 and TRBJ1-1, the complete variable domain reads ETGVTQSPTHLIKTRGQQVTLRCSSQSGHNTVSWYQQALGQGPQFIFQYYREEENGRGNFPPRFSGLQFPNYSSELNVNALELDDSALYLCASSPDEGVGTEAFFGQGTRLTVV.